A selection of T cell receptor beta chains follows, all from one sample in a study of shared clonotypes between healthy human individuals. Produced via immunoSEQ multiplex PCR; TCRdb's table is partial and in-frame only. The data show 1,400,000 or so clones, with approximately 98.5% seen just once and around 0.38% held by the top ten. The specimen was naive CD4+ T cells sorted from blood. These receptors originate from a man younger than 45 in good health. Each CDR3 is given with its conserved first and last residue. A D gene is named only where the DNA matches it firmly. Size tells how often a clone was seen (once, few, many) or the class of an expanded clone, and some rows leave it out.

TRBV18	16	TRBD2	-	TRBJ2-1	CASSPLSGRTYNEQFF	TGTGCCAGCTCACCCTTGAGCGGGAGGACCTACAATGAGCAGTTCTTC
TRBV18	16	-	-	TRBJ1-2	CASSPVRDTHRYGYTF	TGTGCCAGCTCACCAGTCCGGGACACACACCGCTATGGCTACACCTTC
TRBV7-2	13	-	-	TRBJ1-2	CASSFRGDYGYTF	TGTGCCAGCAGCTTCCGGGGGGACTATGGCTACACCTTC
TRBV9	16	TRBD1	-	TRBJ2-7	CASSVGQGTYPYEQYF	TGTGCCAGCAGCGTAGGACAGGGAACTTATCCCTACGAGCAGTACTTC
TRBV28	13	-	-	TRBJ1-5	CASSLLGGQPQHF	TGTGCCAGCAGTTTATTGGGTGGTCAGCCCCAGCATTTT
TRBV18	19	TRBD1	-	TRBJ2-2	CASSPWMRQGAANTGELFF	TGTGCCAGCTCACCATGGATGCGACAGGGGGCGGCGAACACCGGGGAGCTGTTTTTT
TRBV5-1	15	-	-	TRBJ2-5	CASSLWLGDQETQYF	TGCGCCAGCAGCTTGTGGCTAGGTGATCAAGAGACCCAGTACTTC
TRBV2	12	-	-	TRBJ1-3	CASRLVGNTIYF	TGTGCCAGCAGATTAGTAGGAAACACCATATATTTT
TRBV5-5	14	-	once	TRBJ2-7	CASSRRDPTYEQYF	TGTGCCAGCAGCCGGAGGGACCCTACCTACGAGCAGTACTTC
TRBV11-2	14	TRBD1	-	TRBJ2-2	CASTRQGADGELFF	TGTGCCAGCACCCGACAGGGGGCGGACGGGGAGCTGTTTTTT
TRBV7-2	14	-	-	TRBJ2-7	CASSFTSYVSEQYF	TGTGCCAGCAGCTTTACTAGCTATGTGAGCGAGCAGTACTTC
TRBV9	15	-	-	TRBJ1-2	CASSVDTTGRYGYTF	TGTGCCAGCAGCGTAGACACGACAGGACGCTATGGCTACACCTTC
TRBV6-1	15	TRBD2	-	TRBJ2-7	CASSEREGFIYEQYF	TGTGCCAGCAGTGAGCGGGAGGGTTTCATCTACGAGCAGTACTTC
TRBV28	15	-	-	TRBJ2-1	CASTFGEVSYNEQFF	TGTGCCAGCACCTTCGGGGAAGTTTCCTACAATGAGCAGTTCTTC
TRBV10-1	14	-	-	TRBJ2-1	CASSESTPGSQEFF	TGCGCCAGCAGTGAGTCTACACCAGGCTCTCAGGAGTTCTTC
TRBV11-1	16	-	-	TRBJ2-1	CASSFRAEFVNNEQFF	TGTGCCAGCAGCTTCAGGGCGGAATTTGTCAACAATGAGCAGTTCTTC
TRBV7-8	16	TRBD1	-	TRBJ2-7	CASSTGGPIPSYEQYF	TGTGCCAGCAGCACAGGGGGCCCCATACCCTCGTACGAGCAGTACTTC
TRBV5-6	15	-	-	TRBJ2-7	CASSLGTGLSYEQYF	TGTGCCAGCAGCTTGGGGACGGGGCTGTCCTACGAGCAGTACTTC
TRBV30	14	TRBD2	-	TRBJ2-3	CAWREGGRSDTQYF	TGTGCCTGGAGAGAAGGCGGGAGGTCAGATACGCAGTATTTT
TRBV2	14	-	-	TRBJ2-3	CASSEGQGTDTQYF	TGTGCCAGCAGTGAAGGACAGGGCACAGATACGCAGTATTTT
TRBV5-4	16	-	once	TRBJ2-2	CASSLRPGTNTGELFF	TGTGCCAGCAGCTTGAGGCCGGGAACCAACACCGGGGAGCTGTTTTTT
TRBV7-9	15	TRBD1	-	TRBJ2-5	CASSLAPGQVETQYF	TGTGCCAGCAGCTTAGCTCCGGGACAGGTAGAGACCCAGTACTTC
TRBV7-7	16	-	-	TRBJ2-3	CASSLGTGRGTDTQYF	TGTGCCAGCAGCTTGGGGACGGGACGGGGCACAGATACGCAGTATTTT